This TCR beta chain is drawn from a study of radiation and T cells in renal cell carcinoma. Indicated treatment: treatment-naive control, cytoreductive nephrectomy. This renal cell carcinoma was of the clear cell type. Sequencing was performed with immunoSEQ multiplex PCR; in TCRdb, only in-frame clones are kept and a portion is missing. The data hold 15,000 to 20,000 clones, with roughly 57% observed a single time. Study conclusions and caveats: Irradiated tumors held more dominant CDR3 motifs than control tumors. Only small tumor regions of roughly 1 g were sampled. In nephrectomy-only tumors, top 100 clonotypes averaged 43%, versus 54% irradiated.

Points on this clone: Its cognate antigen is unknown.

The TCR originated in a man in his forties or fifties with renal cell carcinoma. The material sequenced was tumor tissue, taken from a patient whose treatment was nephrectomy without radiotherapy.

The CDR3 DNA is TGCAGCGTCGAGGGGGGGGCGAACACCGGGGAGCTGTTTTTT. Translation: CSVEGGANTGELFF. The rearrangement uses TRBV29-1 and TRBJ2-2; D perhaps matches TRBD2 (7 bases). Germline V gene sequence: CDR1 SQVTM, CDR2 ANQGSEA. The germline V and J ends were trimmed by 6 bases and 0 bases, with 11 bases remaining between them. The CDR3 length is 14 residues.